The clone carrying this T cell receptor beta chain was found once. V gave up 6 bases and J gave up 2 bases; unmatched junction bases: 3. Germline loops: CDR1 MDHEN, CDR2 SYDVKM. The CDR3 has 14 residues. The sample comes from a study of OX40 agonist ivuxolimab in advanced cancers. Sequencing used immunoSEQ multiplex PCR; TCRdb keeps in-frame clones, though not all of them. There are tens of thousands of clones in the sample; 70% to 85% occur only once, and approximately 21% lies in the top ten. The clonotype comes from an adult with an advanced solid tumor such as melanoma, head and neck, liver or kidney cancer. The chain uses TRBV28 and TRBJ1-2; 10 bases are shared with TRBD1. Sequencing was performed on CD4+ or CD8+ T cells sorted from blood, taken in a trial of the OX40 agonist ivuxolimab. Here the CDR3 DNA reads TGTGCCAGCAGAGACAGGGGGCAAAACTATGGCTACACCTTC. Amino acids: CASRDRGQNYGYTF.